This is a list of T cell receptor beta chains from one sample in a study of blood T cell repertoires in COVID-19. TCRdb's table, derived via immunoSEQ multiplex PCR, lists solely in-frame clones and lacks some. The sample carries roughly 78,000 clones, 86% recorded once. Material: peripheral blood. These receptors were collected from a woman aged 55-69 years with acute or convalescent COVID-19. The CDR3 runs from the conserved cysteine through the conserved F or W. A D gene is named only where the DNA matches it firmly. Clone size is shown for a subset of rows, as once, few, many or a class of expanded clone.

V	size	length	D	J	DNA	CDR3
TRBV28	few	14	.	TRBJ1-6	TGTGCCAGCAGGCGGAGCTCCTATAATTCACCCCTCCACTTT	CASRRSSYNSPLHF
TRBV4-1	.	14	.	TRBJ1-2	TGCGCCAGCAGCCAAGATAGGGGGGGCTATGGCTACACCTTC	CASSQDRGGYGYTF
TRBV9	.	14	.	TRBJ2-5	TGTGCCAGCAGCGTAGGCAGGGGTACGGGGACCCAGTACTTC	CASSVGRGTGTQYF
TRBV19	.	15	TRBD2	TRBJ2-3	TGTGCCAGTAGTCCAGTAGCGGGGGGCACAGATACGCAGTATTTT	CASSPVAGGTDTQYF
TRBV28	once	16	TRBD2	TRBJ2-3	TGTGCCAGCAGTTTACAGTCTAGCGGGAGTACAGATACGCAGTATTTT	CASSLQSSGSTDTQYF
TRBV7-2	.	16	TRBD2	TRBJ2-4	TGTGCCAGCAGCCCTGCGGGGGGCACAGCCAAAAACATTCAGTACTTC	CASSPAGGTAKNIQYF
TRBV6-6	.	14	TRBD1	TRBJ1-2	TGTGCCAGCACGGCCCAGGGGGCAGTACGTGGCTACACCTTC	CASTAQGAVRGYTF
TRBV15	.	18	TRBD1	TRBJ1-5	TGTGCCACCAGCACACACGACAGGGCGGTGGTGGGCAATCAGCCCCAGCATTTT	CATSTHDRAVVGNQPQHF
TRBV7-2	.	15	TRBD1	TRBJ2-2	TGTGCCAGCAGACCCGGGACAGGCAACACCGGGGAGCTGTTTTTT	CASRPGTGNTGELFF
TRBV7-9	.	15	.	TRBJ1-1	TGTGCCAGCAGCCCCCCCGGAGGGATTCTCACTGAAGCTTTCTTT	CASSPPGGILTEAFF
TRBV7-2	.	14	.	TRBJ1-1	TGTGCCAGCAGCATACAGGGATCAGACACTGAAGCTTTCTTT	CASSIQGSDTEAFF
TRBV7-2	.	12	.	TRBJ1-4	TGTGCCAGCAGCGGGAATCGGGGAGAACTGTTTTTT	CASSGNRGELFF
TRBV28	.	12	.	TRBJ2-1	TGTGCCAGCAGTTTACCGTACAAGGAGCAGTTCTTC	CASSLPYKEQFF
TRBV11-1	.	16	.	TRBJ2-2	TGTGCCAGCAGCTTAGCCCGGGACTCGAACACCGGGGAGCTGTTTTTT	CASSLARDSNTGELFF
TRBV11-2	.	11	.	TRBJ2-3	TGTGCCAGCAGTTACACAGATACGCAGTATTTT	CASSYTDTQYF
TRBV9	.	15	.	TRBJ1-5	TGTGCCAGCAGCGAAGCCGGGGATAGCAATCAGCCCCAGCATTTT	CASSEAGDSNQPQHF
TRBV19	.	13	.	TRBJ2-7	TGTGCCAGTAGTCGAACACAGGGATACGAGCAGTACTTC	CASSRTQGYEQYF
TRBV9	.	15	TRBD1	TRBJ1-1	TGTGCCAGCAGCGCCTTGACAGGGGGACTCGCTGAAGCTTTCTTT	CASSALTGGLAEAFF
TRBV3-1/TRBV3-2	.	15	TRBD2	TRBJ2-7	TGTGCCAGCAGCCATCCGGGACTAGCGCCCCACGAGCAGTACTTC	CASSHPGLAPHEQYF
TRBV7-2	.	16	.	TRBJ2-1	TGTGCCAGCAGCTTAGCCCTTAGCGGATCGGAAAATGAGCAGTTCTTC	CASSLALSGSENEQFF
TRBV27	few	18	.	TRBJ1-1	TGTGCCAGCAGTTTAAAAGGACGGGAGTCCTTAGGGAACACTGAAGCTTTCTTT	CASSLKGRESLGNTEAFF
TRBV28	.	15	.	TRBJ2-1	TGTGCCAGCAGCAATGCCGGGACTGGACTAAATGAGCAGTTCTTC	CASSNAGTGLNEQFF
TRBV5-1	.	13	.	TRBJ2-1	TGCGCCAGCAGCTTCGGGGGGCCCAATGAGCAGTTCTTC	CASSFGGPNEQFF
TRBV4-3	.	16	TRBD1	TRBJ2-3	TGCGCCAGCAGCCAAGGGGACAGGGGAAAAACAGATACGCAGTATTTT	CASSQGDRGKTDTQYF
TRBV6-1	.	19	TRBD2	TRBJ2-1	TGTGCCAGCAGTGCGCAACTAGCGGGGGCGCCCTCCACCTACAATGAGCAGTTCTTC	CASSAQLAGAPSTYNEQFF
TRBV19	.	15	TRBD1	TRBJ1-2	TGTGCCAGTAGTACACGACAGGGATTCAACTATGGCTACACCTTC	CASSTRQGFNYGYTF
TRBV29-1	.	16	.	TRBJ2-1	TGCAGCGTTGTGGGTAAGGACGGGGACTCCTACAATGAGCAGTTCTTC	CSVVGKDGDSYNEQFF
TRBV4-3	.	16	TRBD1	TRBJ1-2	TGCGCCAGCAGCCAAGAACCCTACGACAGGGCGGCTGGCTACACCTTC	CASSQEPYDRAAGYTF